The present T cell receptor beta chain was sequenced within a study of spatial heterogeneity in lung cancer. Study in general: More beta-chain than alpha-chain sequences were consistently detected. The mean occurrence of each unique TCR and UMI combination in raw reads exceeded nine.

Stated time point: sample taken at primary tumor resection. The donors were 55 to 85 patients with non-small cell lung cancer that was early-stage and untreated. All TCR cDNA molecules were individually tagged with a unique molecular identifier. TCRdb independently ran MiXCR on the 5' RACE reads; one entry per CDR3 protein. This table has under 40,000 distinct CDR3 sequences, about 5% appearing once. The length of the CDR3 is 15 residues. V was clipped by 1 base and J by 0 bases, with 12 bases between them. Germline V gene data show CDR1 as DFQATT and CDR2 as SNEGSKA (reference sequence). This TCR derives from a female donor with early-stage non-small cell lung cancer. The chain has TRBV20-1 and TRBJ2-5; D possibly uses TRBD1 or TRBD2 (7 bases each). The sample in question was PBMCs, obtained at surgery. Written as DNA, the CDR3 is TGCAGTGCTAGAGCGGCAGGGGGGGACCAAGAGACCCAGTACTTC. This sequence encodes CSARAAGGDQETQYF.